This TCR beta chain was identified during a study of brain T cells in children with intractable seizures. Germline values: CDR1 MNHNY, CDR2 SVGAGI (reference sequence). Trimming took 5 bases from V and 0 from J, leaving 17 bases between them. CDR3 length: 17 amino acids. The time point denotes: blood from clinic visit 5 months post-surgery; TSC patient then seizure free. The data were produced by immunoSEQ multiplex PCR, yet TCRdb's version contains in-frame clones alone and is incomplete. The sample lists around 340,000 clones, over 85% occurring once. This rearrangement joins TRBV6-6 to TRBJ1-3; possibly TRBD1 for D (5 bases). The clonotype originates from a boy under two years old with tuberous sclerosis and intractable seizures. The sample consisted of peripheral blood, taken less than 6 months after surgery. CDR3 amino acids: CASSPIRGSSSGNTIYF. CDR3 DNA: TGTGCCAGCAGTCCCATTCGGGGCAGCAGCTCTGGAAACACCATATATTTT.